This entry is about one T cell receptor (beta chain). The data derive from a study of T cell responses to AZD1222 COVID-19 vaccine. Background on the study: Second-dose intervals of approximately 4 or approximately 12 weeks were pooled.

Trimming took off 2 bases at V and 2 bases at J, with 10 bases between the two ends. The CDR3 contains 14 residues. Germline CDR1 reads MNHEY; CDR2 reads SMNVEV (reference sequence). Method: immunoSEQ multiplex PCR; TCRdb's copy keeps in-frame clones and lacks some. The sample includes roughly 260,000 clones, over 90% of them seen just once. The sequenced sample was peripheral blood, obtained on day 0 of AZD1222 vaccination. The chain employs TRBV27 and TRBJ2-7; no clear D. The receptor comes from an adult in good health. CDR3 sequence reads: CASSLAVSPYEQYF. CDR3 DNA sequence: TGTGCCAGCAGTTTAGCGGTCTCCCCCTACGAGCAGTACTTC.